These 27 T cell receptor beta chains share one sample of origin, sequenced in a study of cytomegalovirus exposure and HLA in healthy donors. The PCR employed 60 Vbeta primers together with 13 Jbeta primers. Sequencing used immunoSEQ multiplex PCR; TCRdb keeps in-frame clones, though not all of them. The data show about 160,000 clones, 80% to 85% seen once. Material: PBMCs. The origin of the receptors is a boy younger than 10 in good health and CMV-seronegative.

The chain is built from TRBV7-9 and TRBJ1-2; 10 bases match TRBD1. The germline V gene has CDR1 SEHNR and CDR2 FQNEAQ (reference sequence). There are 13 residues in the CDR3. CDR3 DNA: TGTTCCGGTACTGGACAGGGGGTTTATGGCTACACCTTC. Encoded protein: CSGTGQGVYGYTF.

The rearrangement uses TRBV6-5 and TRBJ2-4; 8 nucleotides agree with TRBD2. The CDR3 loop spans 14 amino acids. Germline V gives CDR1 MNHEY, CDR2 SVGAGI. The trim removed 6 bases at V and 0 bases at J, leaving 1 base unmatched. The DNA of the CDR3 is TGTGCCAGCAGCGGGGGGGTAGCCAAAAACATTCAGTACTTC. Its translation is CASSGGVAKNIQYF.

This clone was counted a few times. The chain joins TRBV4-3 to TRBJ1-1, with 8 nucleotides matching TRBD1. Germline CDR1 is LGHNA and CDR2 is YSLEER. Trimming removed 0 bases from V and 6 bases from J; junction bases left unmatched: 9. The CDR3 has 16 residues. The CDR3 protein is CASSQESGTGGSEAFF. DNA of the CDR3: TGCGCCAGCAGCCAAGAGTCGGGGACAGGAGGGTCTGAAGCTTTCTTT.

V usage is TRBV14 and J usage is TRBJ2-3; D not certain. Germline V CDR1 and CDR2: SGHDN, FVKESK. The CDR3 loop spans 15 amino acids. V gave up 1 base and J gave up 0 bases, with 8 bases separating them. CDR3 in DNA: TGTGCCAGCAGCCAAGCGGCAGGAAGCACAGATACGCAGTATTTT. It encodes CASSQAAGSTDTQYF.

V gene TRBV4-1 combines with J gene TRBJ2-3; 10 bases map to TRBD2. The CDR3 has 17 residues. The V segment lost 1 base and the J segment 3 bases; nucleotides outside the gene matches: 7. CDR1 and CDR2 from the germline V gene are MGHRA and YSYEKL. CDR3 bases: TGCGCCAGCAGCCAAGGGCTAGCGGGAGTAATAACAGATACGCAGTATTTT. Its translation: CASSQGLAGVITDTQYF.

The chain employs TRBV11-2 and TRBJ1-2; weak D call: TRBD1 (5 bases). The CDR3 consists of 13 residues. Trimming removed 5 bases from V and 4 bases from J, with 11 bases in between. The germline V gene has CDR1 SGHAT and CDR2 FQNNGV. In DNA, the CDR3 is TGTGCCAGCAGCCATGACAGTTTCTATGGCTACACCTTC. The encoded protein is CASSHDSFYGYTF.

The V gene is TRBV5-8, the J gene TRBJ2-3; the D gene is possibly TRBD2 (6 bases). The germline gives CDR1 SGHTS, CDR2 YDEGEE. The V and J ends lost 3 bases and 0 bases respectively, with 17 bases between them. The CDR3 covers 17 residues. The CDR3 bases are TGTGCCAGCAGCTGGCTGCGGGGAGGATTAAGCACAGATACGCAGTATTTT. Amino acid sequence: CASSWLRGGLSTDTQYF.

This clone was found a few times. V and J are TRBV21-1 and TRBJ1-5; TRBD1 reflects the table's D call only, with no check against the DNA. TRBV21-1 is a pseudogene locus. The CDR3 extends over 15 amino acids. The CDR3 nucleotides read TGTGCCAGCAGGCAAACAGGGGGGGGCAATCAGCCCCAGCATTTT. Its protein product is CASRQTGGGNQPQHF.

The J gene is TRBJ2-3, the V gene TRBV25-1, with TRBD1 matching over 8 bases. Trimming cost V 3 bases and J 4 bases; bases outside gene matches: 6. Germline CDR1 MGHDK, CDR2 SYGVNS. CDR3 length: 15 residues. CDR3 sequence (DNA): TGTGCCAGCAGTGACCCTGGACAGGGATCAGATACGCAGTATTTT. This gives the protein CASSDPGQGSDTQYF.

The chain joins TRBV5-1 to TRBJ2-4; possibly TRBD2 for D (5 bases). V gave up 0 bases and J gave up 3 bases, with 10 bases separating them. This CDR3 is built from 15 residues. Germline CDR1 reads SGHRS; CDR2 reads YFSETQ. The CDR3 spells CASSLEPGDKNIQYF. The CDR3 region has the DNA TGCGCCAGCAGCTTGGAACCCGGGGACAAAAACATTCAGTACTTC.

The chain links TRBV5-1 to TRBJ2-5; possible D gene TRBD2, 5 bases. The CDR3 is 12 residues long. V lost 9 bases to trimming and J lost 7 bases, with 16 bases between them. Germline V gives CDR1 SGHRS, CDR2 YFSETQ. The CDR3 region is CAKPGFVGTQYF. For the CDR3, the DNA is TGCGCCAAACCGGGATTCGTCGGGACCCAGTACTTC.

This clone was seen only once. This CDR3 reads CASSFPGEYQPQHF. The DNA for the CDR3 is TGTGCCAGCAGCTTCCCGGGGGAATATCAGCCCCAGCATTTT. The gene calls are TRBV7-2 and TRBJ1-5; weak D call: TRBD1 (5 bases). The ends were cut back, 3 bases at V and 5 bases at J, with 11 bases in the middle. The CDR3 has 14 amino acids. Germline V gene data show CDR1 as SGHTA and CDR2 as FQGNSA.

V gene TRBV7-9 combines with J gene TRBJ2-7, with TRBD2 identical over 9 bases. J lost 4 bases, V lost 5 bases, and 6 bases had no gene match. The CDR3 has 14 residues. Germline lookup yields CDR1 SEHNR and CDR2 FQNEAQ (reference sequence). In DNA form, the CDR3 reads TGTGCCAGCAGCGGTGGGACTAGCCCTTACGAGCAGTACTTC. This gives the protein CASSGGTSPYEQYF.

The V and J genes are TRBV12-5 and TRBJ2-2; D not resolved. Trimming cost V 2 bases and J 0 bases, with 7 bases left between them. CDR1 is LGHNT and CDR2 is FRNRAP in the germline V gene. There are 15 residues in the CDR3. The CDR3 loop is CASGLPNSNTGELFF. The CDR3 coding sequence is TGTGCTAGTGGTTTGCCGAACTCGAACACCGGGGAGCTGTTTTTT.

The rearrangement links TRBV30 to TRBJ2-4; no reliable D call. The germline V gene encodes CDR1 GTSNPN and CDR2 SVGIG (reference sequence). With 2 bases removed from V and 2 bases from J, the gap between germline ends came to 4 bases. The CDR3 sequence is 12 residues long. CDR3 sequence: CAWSLTKNIQYF. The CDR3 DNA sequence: TGTGCCTGGAGTCTAACCAAAAACATTCAGTACTTC.

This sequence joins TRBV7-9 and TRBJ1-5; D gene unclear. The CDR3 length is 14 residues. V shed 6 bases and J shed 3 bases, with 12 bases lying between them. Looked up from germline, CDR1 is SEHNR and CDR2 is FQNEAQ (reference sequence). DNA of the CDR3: TGTGCCAGCAGTCTAGGTGGTCCCAATCAGCCCCAGCATTTT. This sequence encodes CASSLGGPNQPQHF.

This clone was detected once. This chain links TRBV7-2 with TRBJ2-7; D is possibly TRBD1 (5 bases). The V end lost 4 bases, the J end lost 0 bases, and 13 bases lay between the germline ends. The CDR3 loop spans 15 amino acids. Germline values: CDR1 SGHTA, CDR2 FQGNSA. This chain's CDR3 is CASSSVQVSSYEQYF. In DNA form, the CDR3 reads TGTGCCAGCAGCTCTGTACAGGTTAGCTCCTACGAGCAGTACTTC.

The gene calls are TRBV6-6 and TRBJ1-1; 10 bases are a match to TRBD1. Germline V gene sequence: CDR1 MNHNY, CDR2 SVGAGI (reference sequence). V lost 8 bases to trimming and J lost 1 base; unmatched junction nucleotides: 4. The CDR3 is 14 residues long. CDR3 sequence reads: CASGTGARNTEAFF. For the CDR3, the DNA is TGTGCCAGCGGGACAGGGGCTCGGAACACTGAAGCTTTCTTT.

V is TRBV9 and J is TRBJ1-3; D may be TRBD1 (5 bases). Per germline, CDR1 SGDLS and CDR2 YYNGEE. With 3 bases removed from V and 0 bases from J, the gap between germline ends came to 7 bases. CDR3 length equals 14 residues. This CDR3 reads CASSGQFSGNTIYF. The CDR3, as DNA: TGTGCCAGCAGCGGACAGTTCTCTGGAAACACCATATATTTT.

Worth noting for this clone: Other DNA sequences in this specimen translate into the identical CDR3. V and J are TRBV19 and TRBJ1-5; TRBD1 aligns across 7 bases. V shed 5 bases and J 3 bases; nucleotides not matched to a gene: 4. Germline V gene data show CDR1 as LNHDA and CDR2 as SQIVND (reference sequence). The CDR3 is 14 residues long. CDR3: CASSRGGSNQPQHF. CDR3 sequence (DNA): TGTGCCAGTAGTCGAGGGGGCTCCAATCAGCCCCAGCATTTT.

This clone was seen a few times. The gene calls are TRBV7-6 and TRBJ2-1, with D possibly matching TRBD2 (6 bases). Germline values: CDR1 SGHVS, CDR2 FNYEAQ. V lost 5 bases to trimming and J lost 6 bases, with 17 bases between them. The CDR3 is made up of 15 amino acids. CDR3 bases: TGTGCCAGCAGCCCACTAGCCGGTCGGGTCAATGAGCAGTTCTTC. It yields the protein CASSPLAGRVNEQFF. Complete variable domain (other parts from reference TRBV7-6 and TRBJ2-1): GAGVSQSPRYKVTKRGQDVALRCDPISGHVSLYWYRQALGQGPEFLTYFNYEAQQDKSGLPNDRFSAERPEGSISTLTIQRTEQRDSAMYRCASSPLAGRVNEQFFGPGTRLTVL.

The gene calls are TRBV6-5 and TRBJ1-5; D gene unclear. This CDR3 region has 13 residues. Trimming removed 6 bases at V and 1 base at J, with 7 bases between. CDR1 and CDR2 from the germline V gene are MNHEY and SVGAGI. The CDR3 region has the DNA TGTGCCAGCAGAAGGAGGAGCAATCAGCCCCAGCATTTT. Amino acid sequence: CASRRRSNQPQHF.

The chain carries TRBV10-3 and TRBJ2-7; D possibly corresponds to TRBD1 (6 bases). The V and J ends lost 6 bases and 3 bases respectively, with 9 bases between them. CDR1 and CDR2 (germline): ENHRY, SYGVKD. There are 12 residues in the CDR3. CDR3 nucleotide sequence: TGTGCCATCAGCCGGGACAACTACGAGCAGTACTTC. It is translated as CAISRDNYEQYF.

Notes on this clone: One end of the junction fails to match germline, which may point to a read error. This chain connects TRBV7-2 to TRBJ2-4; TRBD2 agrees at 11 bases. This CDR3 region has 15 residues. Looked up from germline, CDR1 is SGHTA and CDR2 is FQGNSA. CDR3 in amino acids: CASSLAGGRENIQYF. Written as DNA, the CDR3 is TGTGCCAGCAGTTTAGCGGGAGGGCGAGAGAACATTCAGTACTTC. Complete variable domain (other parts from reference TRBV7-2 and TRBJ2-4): GAGVSQSPSNKVTEKGKDVELRCDPISGHTALYWYRQSLGQGLEFLIYFQGNSAPDKSGLPSDRFSAERTGGSVSTLTIQRTQQEDSAVYLCASSLAGGRENIQYFGAGTRLSVL.

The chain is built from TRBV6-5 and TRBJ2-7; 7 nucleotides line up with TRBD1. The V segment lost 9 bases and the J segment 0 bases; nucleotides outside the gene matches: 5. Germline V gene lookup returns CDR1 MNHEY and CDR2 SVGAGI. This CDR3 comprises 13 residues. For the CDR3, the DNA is TGTGCCAGTTCTAGGGGGCTCTCCTACGAGCAGTACTTC. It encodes CASSRGLSYEQYF.

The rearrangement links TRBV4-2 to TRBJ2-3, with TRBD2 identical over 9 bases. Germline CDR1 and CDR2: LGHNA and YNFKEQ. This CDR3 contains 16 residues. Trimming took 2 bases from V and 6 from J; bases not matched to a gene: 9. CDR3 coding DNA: TGTGCCAGCAGCCAAAAAGCGGGAGGTAGGGTGGATACGCAGTATTTT. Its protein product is CASSQKAGGRVDTQYF.

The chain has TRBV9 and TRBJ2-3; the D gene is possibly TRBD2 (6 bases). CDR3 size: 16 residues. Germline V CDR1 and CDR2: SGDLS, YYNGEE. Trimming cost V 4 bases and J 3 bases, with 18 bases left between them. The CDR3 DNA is TGTGCCAGCAGCCCCTGGGGGGATCGGGAAACAGATACGCAGTATTTT. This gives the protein CASSPWGDRETDTQYF.